The 22 T cell receptor beta chains presented below share a single source sample, sequenced in a study of CD8+ T cells in alopecia areata. RNA, once extracted, was reverse transcribed into cDNA for use as the sequencing template. Generated by immunoSEQ multiplex PCR, the TCRdb table keeps only in-frame clones and is missing some. The sample includes 150,000 or so clones, 45% to 60% of them seen just once. Sequenced sample: CD4+ T cells sorted from blood. The source of these receptors is a human donor with alopecia areata.

The CDR3 here is CASSPPRVEYGYTF. DNA of the CDR3: TGTGCCAGCAGCCCCCCAAGGGTGGAATATGGCTACACCTTC. V and J are TRBV7-2 and TRBJ1-2; D gene uncertain. Germline assignment: CDR1 SGHTA and CDR2 FQGNSA. CDR3 size: 14 residues. V dropped 5 bases and J dropped 5 bases, with 15 bases sitting between them. The whole variable domain, filled in from reference TRBV7-2 and TRBJ1-2, reads GAGVSQSPSNKVTEKGKDVELRCDPISGHTALYWYRQSLGQGLEFLIYFQGNSAPDKSGLPSDRFSAERTGGSVSTLTIQRTQQEDSAVYLCASSPPRVEYGYTFGSGTRLTVV.

This clone was seen a few times. The V gene is TRBV29-1, the J gene TRBJ1-1; no reliable D call. From germline, CDR1 is SQVTM and CDR2 ANQGSEA. Trimming took off 6 bases at V and 1 base at J, with 12 bases between the two ends. The CDR3 is 13 amino acids. This chain's CDR3 is CSVHGLANTEAFF. Here the CDR3 DNA reads TGCAGCGTGCACGGACTGGCGAACACTGAAGCTTTCTTT.

This chain uses TRBV27 with TRBJ2-7; 14 nucleotides align to TRBD2. This CDR3 has 15 residues. J gave up 5 bases and V 6 bases, and 6 bases lay outside the gene matches. The germline gives CDR1 MNHEY, CDR2 SMNVEV (reference sequence). The CDR3 here is CASSPGLAGVNEQYF. In DNA, the CDR3 is TGTGCCAGCAGCCCGGGACTAGCGGGAGTAAACGAGCAGTACTTC.

This clone was seen a few times. The gene calls are TRBV7-8 and TRBJ2-6; D gene unclear. CDR1 and CDR2 from the germline V gene are SGHVS and FQNEAQ. The CDR3 is 13 residues long. Trimming pared 3 bases from V and 3 bases from J, leaving 3 bases between. As DNA, the CDR3 is TGTGCCAGCAGCTTCGTTGGGGCCAACGTCCTGACTTTC. Translating it yields CASSFVGANVLTF.

This clone was counted a few times. V usage is TRBV7-9 and J usage is TRBJ2-3; D remains ambiguous. The CDR3 covers 11 residues. Germline V lookup: CDR1 SEHNR, CDR2 FQNEAQ (reference sequence). Trimming shortened V by 6 bases and J by 9 bases, and 10 bases separated the two germline ends. The CDR3 loop is CASSLEVTQYF. CDR3 in DNA: TGTGCCAGCAGTCTTGAAGTGACGCAGTATTTT.

The V call is TRBV4-2, the J call TRBJ2-7; tentative D call: TRBD2 (5 bases). From germline, CDR1 is LGHNA and CDR2 YNFKEQ. V gave up 4 bases and J gave up 6 bases, with 16 bases separating them. The CDR3 spans 14 residues. The CDR3 protein is CASSPRVPGGEQYF. The CDR3 DNA is TGTGCCAGCAGCCCACGGGTCCCAGGAGGCGAGCAGTACTTC.

The chain is built from TRBV29-1 and TRBJ2-3; D remains unclear. CDR1 is SQVTM and CDR2 is ANQGSEA in the germline V gene. This CDR3 has 12 residues. Trimming pared 5 bases from V and 4 bases from J, leaving 10 bases between. CDR3 amino acids: CSVRSGPDTQYF. Written as DNA, the CDR3 is TGCAGCGTTCGCTCAGGACCAGATACGCAGTATTTT.

This rearrangement joins TRBV28 to TRBJ1-2; TRBD1 might be the D (5 bases). This CDR3 comprises 14 residues. Germline V gives CDR1 MDHEN, CDR2 SYDVKM. Trimming took off 8 bases at V and 4 bases at J, with 17 bases between the two ends. The CDR3, as DNA: TGTGCCAGCTCCCCCGGGGGAGCTACCTATGGCTACACCTTC. The encoded protein is CASSPGGATYGYTF.

This chain connects TRBV11-2 to TRBJ2-1; D is undetermined. Trimming took off 0 bases at V and 4 bases at J, with 4 bases between the two ends. Looked up from germline, CDR1 is SGHAT and CDR2 is FQNNGV. The CDR3 extends over 13 amino acids. CDR3 protein: CASSLDPYNEQFF. CDR3 sequence (DNA): TGTGCCAGCAGCTTAGATCCGTACAATGAGCAGTTCTTC.

The chain uses TRBV7-3 and TRBJ2-5, with TRBD1 identical over 8 bases. The junction had 9 bases not matched to a gene; V was cut back by 4 bases and J by 5 bases. The germline CDR1 and CDR2 sequences are SGHTA and FQGTGA. The CDR3 has 15 residues. CDR3: CASSSQTGAGETQYF. The DNA for the CDR3 is TGTGCCAGCAGCTCCCAGACAGGGGCGGGGGAGACCCAGTACTTC.

This chain uses TRBV5-1 with TRBJ1-1, with TRBD1 matching over 8 bases. Germline assignment: CDR1 SGHRS and CDR2 YFSETQ. Losses at the gene ends were 4 bases for V and 5 bases for J; bases not matched to a gene: 10. The CDR3 has 15 amino acids. Here the CDR3 DNA reads TGCGCCAGCAGCAGAAGGACAGGGTCTGGGACTGAAGCTTTCTTT. Protein: CASSRRTGSGTEAFF.

This clone was detected a few times. The rearrangement joins TRBV5-1 to TRBJ2-6, with a tentative D call TRBD1 (5 bases). CDR1 is SGHRS and CDR2 is YFSETQ in the germline V gene. This CDR3 is built from 15 residues. Deletions cut 4 bases from V and 1 base from J, with 9 bases between. CDR3 in amino acids: CASSPGQSGANVLTF. CDR3 in DNA: TGCGCCAGCAGCCCAGGACAATCTGGGGCCAACGTCCTGACTTTC.

V usage is TRBV14 and J usage is TRBJ2-3; D is unresolved. Trimming cost V 0 bases and J 9 bases, with 7 bases left between them. The CDR3 has 12 residues. From germline, CDR1 is SGHDN and CDR2 FVKESK. The CDR3 loop reads CASSQDPVTQYF. The CDR3 coding sequence is TGTGCCAGCAGCCAAGATCCAGTCACGCAGTATTTT. Full variable domain (rest looked up from reference TRBV14 and TRBJ2-3): EAGVTQFPSHSVIEKGQTVTLRCDPISGHDNLYWYRRVMGKEIKFLLHFVKESKQDESGMPNNRFLAERTGGTYSTLKVQPAELEDSGVYFCASSQDPVTQYFGPGTRLTVL.

This chain joins TRBV4-2 and TRBJ1-4, with D possibly matching TRBD1 (6 bases). V lost 2 bases to trimming and J lost 11 bases, with 18 bases between them. Germline assignment: CDR1 LGHNA and CDR2 YNFKEQ. CDR3 length: 15 residues. The CDR3 sequence is CASSQTTGGGQKLFF. The CDR3 bases are TGTGCCAGCAGCCAAACGACAGGCGGGGGTCAGAAACTGTTTTTT.

This clone has just a few counts. This chain uses TRBV29-1 with TRBJ1-2; D remains ambiguous. From germline, CDR1 is SQVTM and CDR2 ANQGSEA. The CDR3 is made up of 13 amino acids. Deletions cut 7 bases from V and 2 bases from J, with 14 bases between. DNA of the CDR3: TGCAGCGGGAGTCTACGGGGAAACTATGGCTACACCTTC. It yields the protein CSGSLRGNYGYTF.

The chain joins TRBV5-1 to TRBJ1-1, with D perhaps matching TRBD1 (5 bases). Germline-derived CDR1 and CDR2 are SGHRS and YFSETQ. This CDR3 has 12 residues. V gave up 0 bases and J gave up 8 bases, with 8 bases separating them. The CDR3 sequence: CASSLAEGEAFF. For the CDR3, the DNA is TGCGCCAGCAGCTTGGCCGAGGGGGAAGCTTTCTTT.

This chain uses TRBV29-1 with TRBJ1-1; 7 bases align to TRBD1. Trimming cost V 4 bases and J 4 bases; bases outside gene matches: 6. The CDR3 runs to 13 residues. The germline gives CDR1 SQVTM, CDR2 ANQGSEA. CDR3 sequence: CSVGRGRSTEAFF. CDR3 DNA sequence: TGCAGCGTTGGAAGGGGGCGAAGCACTGAAGCTTTCTTT.

The chain joins TRBV29-1 to TRBJ1-5; no definite D call. The germline gives CDR1 SQVTM, CDR2 ANQGSEA. Deletions cut 4 bases from V and 0 bases from J, with 4 bases between. CDR3 length: 12 residues. As DNA, the CDR3 is TGCAGCGTTGGCACTAGCAATCAGCCCCAGCATTTT. As protein: CSVGTSNQPQHF.

The chain joins TRBV29-1 to TRBJ1-1, with D tentatively TRBD1 (5 bases). Looked up from germline, CDR1 is SQVTM and CDR2 is ANQGSEA. The CDR3 is made up of 10 amino acids. V was shortened by 7 bases and J by 4 bases, with 7 bases between the two germline ends. CDR3 DNA sequence: TGCAGCGCAGGGTTCACTGAAGCTTTCTTT. This translates into CSAGFTEAFF.

The chain couples TRBV7-9 to TRBJ2-1; D unclear. V was shortened by 6 bases and J by 4 bases, with 16 bases between the two germline ends. Germline lookup yields CDR1 SEHNR and CDR2 FQNEAQ (reference sequence). The CDR3 extends over 15 amino acids. The CDR3, as DNA: TGTGCCAGCAGTCGCATACTTACCCCGTACAATGAGCAGTTCTTC. Translating it yields CASSRILTPYNEQFF.

This clone was counted only a few times. The V call is TRBV20-1, the J call TRBJ2-7; D is possibly TRBD1 (6 bases). Trimming removed 4 bases at V and 3 bases at J, with 7 bases between. Germline CDR1 and CDR2: DFQATT and SNEGSKA (reference sequence). The CDR3 extends over 11 amino acids. DNA of the CDR3: TGCAGTGCTATCAGGGGCTACGAGCAGTACTTC. Residues: CSAIRGYEQYF.

This clone was seen more than once but under ten times. The V gene is TRBV7-3, the J gene TRBJ2-3; 10 nucleotides agree with TRBD2. J was trimmed by 1 base and V by 5 bases; bases with no gene match: 3. Germline V gene data show CDR1 as SGHTA and CDR2 as FQGTGA. CDR3 length equals 15 residues. In DNA, the CDR3 is TGTGCCAGCAGCGCTCTAGCGGGGGGCACAGATACGCAGTATTTT. It translates to CASSALAGGTDTQYF.